A single sample gave rise to the 6 T cell receptor beta chains below, sequenced in a study of cytomegalovirus exposure and HLA in healthy donors. Produced via immunoSEQ multiplex PCR; TCRdb's table is partial and in-frame only. The table records under 150,000 clones, 88% of them present only once. Sequencing was performed on PBMCs. These receptors all stem from a woman under 30 in good health and CMV-seropositive.

The chain has TRBV18 and TRBJ2-5; TRBD1 matches at 7 bases. The germline CDR1 and CDR2 sequences are KGHSH and LQKENI. Trimming took 2 bases from V and 3 from J; bases not matched to a gene: 6. The CDR3 spans 15 residues. The DNA of the CDR3 is TGTGCCAGCTCACCAAGGGGGACAGTTGAAGAGACCCAGTACTTC. Amino acids: CASSPRGTVEETQYF. The full variable domain, rest sourced from reference TRBV18 and TRBJ2-5, is NAGVMQNPRHLVRRRGQEARLRCSPMKGHSHVYWYRQLPEEGLKFMVYLQKENIIDESGMPKERFSAEFPKEGPSILRIQQVVRGDSAAYFCASSPRGTVEETQYFGPGTRLLVL.

The rearrangement uses TRBV5-1 and TRBJ2-7; a possible D gene is TRBD2 (5 bases). From germline, CDR1 is SGHRS and CDR2 YFSETQ. The ends were cut back, 0 bases at V and 4 bases at J, with 11 bases in the middle. This CDR3 is 14 amino acids long. CDR3 in amino acids: CASSLDETIYEQYF. The CDR3 DNA is TGCGCCAGCAGCTTGGATGAGACTATATACGAGCAGTACTTC.

The chain combines TRBV2 with TRBJ1-6; the D gene is possibly TRBD1 (5 bases). V was trimmed by 6 bases and J by 18 bases, leaving 24 bases between them. This CDR3 spans 14 amino acids. Germline loops: CDR1 SNHLY, CDR2 FYNNEI. CDR3 loop: CASRLTGPQDGSHF. The CDR3 bases are TGTGCCAGCAGGCTAACAGGTCCACAGGACGGGAGCCACTTT.

Here the CDR3 reads CAVQGDQSGYTF. Here the CDR3 DNA reads TGTGCAGTACAGGGGGATCAGAGTGGCTACACCTTC. V gene TRBV6-5 combines with J gene TRBJ1-2, with 8 nucleotides matching TRBD1. The CDR3 is made up of 12 amino acids. The germline CDR1 and CDR2 sequences are MNHEY and SVGAGI.

The genes are TRBV9 and TRBJ2-1; tentatively, D is TRBD2 (6 bases). V dropped 3 bases and J dropped 4 bases, with 17 bases sitting between them. The CDR3 length is 16 residues. Germline CDR1 and CDR2: SGDLS and YYNGEE. CDR3 nucleotides: TGTGCCAGCAGCGATCCCGGGAGCGGAACATACAATGAGCAGTTCTTC. Amino acid sequence: CASSDPGSGTYNEQFF. The variable domain in full, completed from reference TRBV9 and TRBJ2-1, reads DSGVTQTPKHLITATGQRVTLRCSPRSGDLSVYWYQQSLDQGLQFLIQYYNGEERAKGNILERFSAQQFPDLHSELNLSSLELGDSALYFCASSDPGSGTYNEQFFGPGTRLTVL.

This clone was recorded once. The chain links TRBV7-2 to TRBJ2-2; TRBD1 matches at 10 bases. V was pared by 5 bases and J by 5 bases, with 5 bases of the junction left unmatched. The CDR3 covers 15 residues. Germline V lookup: CDR1 SGHTA, CDR2 FQGNSA. CDR3 sequence (DNA): TGTGCCAGCAGCCGCGACAGGGGGCTTACCGGGGAGCTGTTTTTT. This sequence encodes CASSRDRGLTGELFF.